This entry lists 30 T cell receptor beta chains sequenced from one sample in a study of technical replicates of blood from several donors. Clones were sequenced by immunoSEQ multiplex PCR, and TCRdb holds only the in-frame ones, with some missing. This table holds about 99,000 clones, 95% found once. Input material: T cells isolated from PBMCs. The receptors were sampled from a human donor in good health.

J is TRBJ2-3 and V is TRBV6-5; 10 nucleotides align to TRBD1. Germline lookup yields CDR1 MNHEY and CDR2 SVGAGI. The CDR3 length is 15 residues. V lost 4 bases, J lost 6 bases, and 7 bases stayed unmatched. CDR3 sequence (DNA): TGTGCCAGCAGTTGGAGGACAGGGGGTACGGATACGCAGTATTTT. As protein: CASSWRTGGTDTQYF.

This clone turned up a few times. The V call is TRBV10-3, the J call TRBJ2-7; D uncertain. Between the trimmed V and J ends, which lost 10 bases and 4 bases, there was a span of 17 bases. The CDR3 runs to 13 residues. Germline V CDR1 and CDR2: ENHRY, SYGVKD. Here the CDR3 reads CATRRFSSYEQYF. The CDR3 nucleotides are TGTGCCACCAGGCGTTTTTCGTCGTACGAGCAGTACTTC.

For the CDR3, the DNA is TGCGCCAGCAGTGAGTCGAGCGGGACTAGCACAGATACGCAGTATTTT. Protein sequence: CASSESSGTSTDTQYF. The rearrangement links TRBV10-1 to TRBJ2-3; 7 nucleotides match TRBD2. The CDR3 contains 16 residues. Unmatched junction bases numbered 3, after V lost 0 bases and J lost 0 bases. Looked up from germline, CDR1 is WNHNN and CDR2 is SYGVQD (reference sequence).

The V call is TRBV11-2, the J call TRBJ1-6; the D gene is possibly TRBD1 (6 bases). Trimming removed 4 bases at V and 8 bases at J, with 15 bases between. The germline CDR1 and CDR2 sequences are SGHAT and FQNNGV. The CDR3 contains 15 residues. CDR3 in amino acids: CASSSSGGPDSPLHF. CDR3 in DNA: TGTGCCAGCAGCTCAAGCGGGGGCCCGGATTCACCCCTCCACTTT.

V and J are TRBV4-1 and TRBJ1-2, with TRBD1 matching 7 bases. The CDR3 runs to 16 residues. J gave up 0 bases and V 3 bases, and 7 bases lay outside the gene matches. Germline assignment: CDR1 MGHRA and CDR2 YSYEKL. The CDR3 sequence is CASSHTGQTTNYGYTF. In DNA, the CDR3 is TGCGCCAGCAGCCATACGGGACAGACTACTAACTATGGCTACACCTTC.

The J gene is TRBJ1-1, the V gene TRBV28; no clear D gene. Trimming removed 3 bases at V and 3 bases at J, with 5 bases between. The CDR3 sequence is 12 residues long. The V gene's germline CDR1 is MDHEN and CDR2 SYDVKM. In nucleotides, the CDR3 is TGTGCCAGCAGTTTCGCAGACACTGAAGCTTTCTTT. Protein: CASSFADTEAFF.

This chain links TRBV28 with TRBJ2-3; 13 bases line up with TRBD2. V lost 5 bases, J lost 0 bases, and 5 bases stayed unmatched. This CDR3 has 17 amino acids. Germline assignment: CDR1 MDHEN and CDR2 SYDVKM. The CDR3 sequence: CASSGLAGAVSTDTQYF. The CDR3, as DNA: TGTGCCAGCAGTGGACTAGCGGGAGCCGTAAGCACAGATACGCAGTATTTT.

The chain is built from TRBV4-1 and TRBJ2-3; the D is unclear. The ends were cut back, 0 bases at V and 2 bases at J, with 6 bases in the middle. CDR1 and CDR2 (germline): MGHRA, YSYEKL. CDR3 length: 14 amino acids. CDR3 amino acids: CASSQDSVTDTQYF. CDR3 sequence (DNA): TGCGCCAGCAGCCAAGATTCGGTCACAGATACGCAGTATTTT.

This chain connects TRBV10-3 to TRBJ2-4, with unresolved D. The germline V gene has CDR1 ENHRY and CDR2 SYGVKD. Trimming took off 3 bases at V and 0 bases at J, with 3 bases between the two ends. CDR3 length: 13 residues. CDR3: CAISDGAKNIQYF. The CDR3 DNA is TGTGCCATCAGTGACGGAGCCAAAAACATTCAGTACTTC.

The chain has TRBV2 and TRBJ2-1; 7 bases are a match to TRBD1. The V gene's germline CDR1 is SNHLY and CDR2 FYNNEI. V lost 7 bases, J lost 7 bases, and 22 bases stayed unmatched. The CDR3 consists of 18 residues. The CDR3 DNA reads TGTGCCAGCACGTTTTCGCAACAGGGGTTTAGGGGTAGGAATGAGCAGTTCTTC. It yields the protein CASTFSQQGFRGRNEQFF.

J is TRBJ1-1 and V is TRBV7-2; possible D gene TRBD1, 5 bases. The CDR3 has 13 amino acids. Germline V gene data show CDR1 as SGHTA and CDR2 as FQGNSA. The V gene lost 2 bases and the J gene lost 5 bases, with 9 bases spanning the gap. The CDR3 nucleotides are TGTGCCAGCAGCTTACGGGGGGGAACTGAAGCTTTCTTT. Translation: CASSLRGGTEAFF.

The V gene is TRBV9, the J gene TRBJ2-1; D uncertain. This CDR3 has 12 amino acids. Trimming took off 0 bases at V and 8 bases at J, with 6 bases between the two ends. CDR1 is SGDLS, CDR2 YYNGEE, per germline. The CDR3 loop reads CASSVVSYEQFF. CDR3 in DNA: TGTGCCAGCAGCGTAGTCTCCTATGAGCAGTTCTTC.

The V gene is TRBV29-1, the J gene TRBJ1-6; D uncertain. The germline gives CDR1 SQVTM, CDR2 ANQGSEA. The germline V and J ends were trimmed by 4 bases and 0 bases, with 16 bases remaining between them. This CDR3 region has 17 residues. The CDR3 reads CSVAGLQRLSYNSPLHF. The CDR3, as DNA: TGCAGCGTTGCTGGGCTCCAAAGGCTCTCCTATAATTCACCCCTCCACTTT.

This sequence joins TRBV4-1 and TRBJ1-3; no clear D gene. Trimming took off 1 base at V and 3 bases at J, with 4 bases between the two ends. There are 13 residues in the CDR3. Germline lookup yields CDR1 MGHRA and CDR2 YSYEKL. The CDR3 bases are TGCGCCAGCAGCCAAGTCTTTGGAAACACCATATATTTT. It yields the protein CASSQVFGNTIYF.

The chain uses TRBV10-1 and TRBJ2-3; tentative D call: TRBD2 (6 bases). Germline V lookup: CDR1 WNHNN, CDR2 SYGVQD (reference sequence). Trimming removed 4 bases from V and 4 bases from J, with 9 bases in between. The CDR3 totals 13 residues. The CDR3 sequence: CASSGRLADTQYF. Here the CDR3 DNA reads TGCGCCAGCAGTGGAAGACTAGCAGATACGCAGTATTTT.

The gene calls are TRBV4-2 and TRBJ1-6, with 7 bases identical to TRBD1. Per germline, CDR1 LGHNA and CDR2 YNFKEQ. V lost 3 bases to trimming and J lost 0 bases; unmatched junction nucleotides: 5. The CDR3 is made up of 17 amino acids. The chain's CDR3 is CASSQGQLSSYNSPLHF. The CDR3 nucleotides are TGTGCCAGCAGCCAGGGACAGTTAAGCTCCTATAATTCACCCCTCCACTTT.

The rearrangement joins TRBV5-1 to TRBJ1-3, with 8 bases lining up with TRBD1. CDR1 SGHRS and CDR2 YFSETQ come from the germline V gene. The CDR3 spans 13 residues. Trimming cost V 4 bases and J 4 bases; bases outside gene matches: 1. CDR3 residues: CASSRDRGNTIYF. In nucleotides, the CDR3 is TGCGCCAGCAGCCGGGACAGGGGAAACACCATATATTTT.

CDR3 nucleotide sequence: TGCGCCAGCAGCCAAGTTAGCTATAGTCTCAATCAGCCCCAGCATTTT. Its protein is CASSQVSYSLNQPQHF. V usage is TRBV4-1 and J usage is TRBJ1-5; no firm D call. CDR3 length equals 16 residues. Germline V gives CDR1 MGHRA, CDR2 YSYEKL. Deletions cut 1 base from V and 3 bases from J, with 13 bases between.

This clone was detected only a few times. The chain has TRBV20-1 and TRBJ1-1; D ambiguous. The CDR3 runs to 11 residues. Trimming cost V 6 bases and J 9 bases, with 14 bases left between them. The germline V gene encodes CDR1 DFQATT and CDR2 SNEGSKA (reference sequence). CDR3 sequence (DNA): TGCAGTGCAAAAAGCCGGGTTCAAGCTTTCTTT. Translated, it gives CSAKSRVQAFF.

The chain couples TRBV29-1 to TRBJ2-3, with TRBD2 identical over 10 bases. Germline V gene data show CDR1 as SQVTM and CDR2 as ANQGSEA. The CDR3 runs to 14 residues. The J segment lost 3 bases and the V segment lost 6 bases, leaving 6 bases of the junction unmatched. The CDR3 sequence: CSVERGGVTDTQYF. The CDR3, as DNA: TGCAGCGTAGAGCGGGGGGGCGTTACAGATACGCAGTATTTT.

This chain joins TRBV18 and TRBJ2-7; 12 positions match TRBD2. V lost 4 bases, J lost 4 bases, and 2 bases stayed unmatched. The CDR3 has 14 amino acids. Germline V gene data show CDR1 as KGHSH and CDR2 as LQKENI. The CDR3: CASSRTSGVYEQYF. Written as DNA, the CDR3 is TGTGCCAGCTCACGGACTAGCGGGGTTTACGAGCAGTACTTC.

The rearrangement joins TRBV5-4 to TRBJ1-3; D is unresolved. The germline gives CDR1 SGHNT, CDR2 YYREEE (reference sequence). With 4 bases removed from V and 2 bases from J, the gap between germline ends came to 4 bases. The CDR3 covers 12 residues. Here the CDR3 reads CASSAPGNTIYF. CDR3 nucleotide sequence: TGTGCCAGCAGCGCGCCTGGAAACACCATATATTTT.

The CDR3: CASSPNGWEVGQPQHF. CDR3 sequence (DNA): TGTGCCAGCAGCCCCAACGGTTGGGAGGTTGGCCAGCCCCAGCATTTT. The chain couples TRBV5-5 to TRBJ1-5; D uncertain. V was trimmed by 4 bases and J by 7 bases, leaving 21 bases between them. The CDR3 sequence is 16 residues long. Germline assignment: CDR1 SGHKS and CDR2 YYEKEE (reference sequence).

The chain is built from TRBV5-1 and TRBJ2-6; 10 positions agree with TRBD1. The junction had 11 bases not matched to a gene; V was cut back by 2 bases and J by 0 bases. The CDR3 covers 20 residues. The germline gives CDR1 SGHRS, CDR2 YFSETQ. CDR3 protein: CASSFPEDRGIRSGANVLTF. The CDR3 nucleotides read TGCGCCAGCAGCTTCCCCGAGGACAGGGGGATTCGCTCTGGGGCCAACGTCCTGACTTTC.

The chain employs TRBV18 and TRBJ1-1; no reliable D call. CDR1 and CDR2 (germline): KGHSH, LQKENI. Trimming shortened V by 3 bases and J by 0 bases, and 11 bases separated the two germline ends. The CDR3 covers 15 residues. As DNA, the CDR3 is TGTGCCAGCTCACCCTCGGAGGCCATGAACACTGAAGCTTTCTTT. Protein product: CASSPSEAMNTEAFF.

This chain joins TRBV14 and TRBJ1-3, with no clear D. V lost 2 bases and J 1 base, leaving 9 bases between the germline ends. The V gene's germline CDR1 is SGHDN and CDR2 FVKESK. This CDR3 contains 15 residues. CDR3 in amino acids: CASSQRVGSGNTIYF. CDR3 in DNA: TGTGCCAGCAGCCAACGAGTCGGGTCTGGAAACACCATATATTTT.

The chain has TRBV7-9 and TRBJ2-2, with 12 nucleotides matching TRBD2. V lost 8 bases to trimming and J lost 8 bases; unmatched junction nucleotides: 3. Germline CDR1 reads SEHNR; CDR2 reads FQNEAQ (reference sequence). This CDR3 has 13 residues. The DNA for the CDR3 is TGTGCCAGCCTAGCGGGAGGGCGAGGGGAGCTGTTTTTT. It is translated as CASLAGGRGELFF.

This clone occurred once. The chain is built from TRBV29-1 and TRBJ1-3; a possible D gene is TRBD1 (6 bases). The V and J ends lost 6 bases and 0 bases respectively, with 6 bases between them. The germline CDR1 and CDR2 sequences are SQVTM and ANQGSEA. CDR3 length: 12 residues. The CDR3 region has the DNA TGCAGCGTCAGGGGCTCTGGAAACACCATATATTTT. Its translation: CSVRGSGNTIYF. The entire variable domain, with the rest obtained from reference TRBV29-1 and TRBJ1-3, is as follows: SAVISQKPSRDICQRGTSLTIQCQVDSQVTMMFWYRQQPGQSLTLIATANQGSEATYESGFVIDKFPISRPNLTFSTLTVSNMSPEDSSIYLCSVRGSGNTIYFGEGSWLTVV.

The J gene is TRBJ1-2, the V gene TRBV7-2, with 7 positions matching TRBD1. CDR3 length: 14 residues. The J segment lost 1 base and the V segment lost 3 bases, leaving 2 bases of the junction unmatched. Germline lookup yields CDR1 SGHTA and CDR2 FQGNSA. This chain's CDR3 is CASSFQGGNYGYTF. As DNA, the CDR3 is TGTGCCAGCAGCTTTCAGGGGGGTAACTATGGCTACACCTTC. The full variable domain, with the rest looked up from reference TRBV7-2 and TRBJ1-2, is GAGVSQSPSNKVTEKGKDVELRCDPISGHTALYWYRQSLGQGLEFLIYFQGNSAPDKSGLPSDRFSAERTGGSVSTLTIQRTQQEDSAVYLCASSFQGGNYGYTFGSGTRLTVV.

J is TRBJ1-1 and V is TRBV11-2, with TRBD1 as a possible D gene (6 bases). The CDR3 spans 14 residues. Germline CDR1 is SGHAT and CDR2 is FQNNGV. V lost 4 bases and J lost 6, with 15 bases in between. CDR3 nucleotides: TGTGCCAGCAGCTCCAATCGAGGGGGTGCTGAAGCTTTCTTT. This translates into CASSSNRGGAEAFF.